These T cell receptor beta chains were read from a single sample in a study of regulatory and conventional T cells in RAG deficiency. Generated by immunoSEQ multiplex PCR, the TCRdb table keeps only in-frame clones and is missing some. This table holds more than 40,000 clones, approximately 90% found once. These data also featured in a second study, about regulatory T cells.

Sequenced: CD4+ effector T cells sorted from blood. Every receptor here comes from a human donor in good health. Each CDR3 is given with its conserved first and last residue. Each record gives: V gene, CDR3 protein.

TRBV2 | CASSGQGARGQPQHF
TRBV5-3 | CARSAIDDKADLNTEAFF
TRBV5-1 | CASSLVAGTDTQYF
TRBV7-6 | CASSRDRGHTDTQYF
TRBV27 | CASSLGSLGTQYF
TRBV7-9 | CATRDRGFEKLFF
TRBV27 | CASSPTGNSNQPQHF
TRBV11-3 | CASSLAGGTEAFF
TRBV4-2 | CASSQDGRDHNEQFF
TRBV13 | CASSLAPGLALADEQYF
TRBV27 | CATQAGTDYGYTF